Shown below are 19 T cell receptor beta chains from a single sample sequenced in a study of T-cell memory formation after mild COVID-19. TCRdb reprocessed the 5' RACE reads with MiXCR, giving one entry per CDR3 protein. The sample has under 400,000 distinct CDR3 sequences, 25% to 30% seen once. The source material was PBMCs or a T cell subset sorted from them (not recorded which). The receptors come from an adult woman who had mild COVID-19 (a few samples of this study predate the infection). Cell type and time point are not known.

The V and J genes are TRBV29-1 and TRBJ2-1; D is uncertain. CDR3 length: 13 residues. Trimming left V 4 bases short and J 9 bases short, with 16 bases between. CDR1 SQVTM and CDR2 ANQGSEA come from the germline V gene. The CDR3 sequence is CSVGLFGPSEQFF. For the CDR3, the DNA is TGCAGCGTTGGGTTGTTTGGTCCCAGTGAGCAGTTCTTC.

V gene TRBV7-9 combines with J gene TRBJ2-5; 11 nucleotides line up with TRBD2. The CDR3 is 15 residues long. The V and J ends lost 4 bases and 0 bases, in that order; junction bases with no gene match: 1. Germline V CDR1 and CDR2: SEHNR, FQNEAQ (reference sequence). The chain's CDR3 is CASSSGLADQETQYF. CDR3 in DNA: TGTGCCAGCAGCTCGGGACTAGCGGACCAAGAGACCCAGTACTTC.

This clonotype has a handful of counts. The rearrangement joins TRBV6-5 to TRBJ1-2, with TRBD1 as a possible D gene (5 bases). This CDR3 spans 15 amino acids. The germline V gene has CDR1 MNHEY and CDR2 SVGAGI. V was pared by 6 bases and J by 0 bases, with 14 bases between. CDR3 in DNA: TGTGCCAGCAGAGTGGGGGTATCCTCTAACTATGGCTACACCTTC. This gives the protein CASRVGVSSNYGYTF.

This clonotype has more than one count but fewer than ten. V and J are TRBV20-1 and TRBJ2-7; D ambiguous. Germline V CDR1 and CDR2: DFQATT, SNEGSKA (reference sequence). The V gene lost 1 base and the J gene lost 4 bases, with 14 bases spanning the gap. This CDR3 contains 14 residues. CDR3 sequence reads: CSARVRSTRYEQYF. CDR3 in DNA: TGCAGTGCTAGAGTGAGGTCTACCCGATACGAGCAGTACTTC.

There are a few counts of this clonotype. The chain recombines TRBV5-1 with TRBJ1-1, with 9 bases lining up with TRBD1. V was pared by 0 bases and J by 0 bases, with 0 bases of the junction left unmatched. The length of the CDR3 is 15 residues. Germline V gives CDR1 SGHRS, CDR2 YFSETQ. This CDR3 reads CASSLGDRVNTEAFF. The DNA of the CDR3 is TGCGCCAGCAGCTTGGGGGACAGGGTGAACACTGAAGCTTTCTTT.

This clonotype was found a few times. The chain combines TRBV30 with TRBJ2-7, with 11 bases lining up with TRBD2. J was trimmed by 5 bases and V by 6 bases; bases with no gene match: 6. CDR1 and CDR2 (germline): GTSNPN, SVGIG (reference sequence). The CDR3 runs 13 residues. The chain's CDR3 is CACGLAGPHEQYF. The DNA of the CDR3 is TGTGCCTGTGGACTAGCGGGCCCCCACGAGCAGTACTTC.

The J gene is TRBJ2-7, the V gene TRBV5-6; 10 bases are shared with TRBD2. The CDR3 is 16 residues long. CDR1 is SGHDT, CDR2 YYEEEE, per germline. V was clipped by 0 bases and J by 1 base; unmatched bases: 4. CDR3 in amino acids: CASSLGGLARSYEQYF. CDR3 nucleotide sequence: TGTGCCAGCAGCTTGGGGGGACTAGCGCGTTCCTACGAGCAGTACTTC. Supplemented by reference TRBV5-6 and TRBJ2-7, the full variable domain reads DAGVTQSPTHLIKTRGQQVTLRCSPKSGHDTVSWYQQALGQGPQFIFQYYEEEERQRGNFPDRFSGHQFPNYSSELNVNALLLGDSALYLCASSLGGLARSYEQYFGPGTRLTVT.

The J gene is TRBJ2-3, the V gene TRBV5-5, with 7 bases identical to TRBD2. The V and J ends lost 0 bases and 4 bases, in that order; junction bases with no gene match: 8. In germline, CDR1 is SGHKS, CDR2 YYEKEE (reference sequence). The CDR3 is 16 residues long. For the CDR3, the DNA is TGTGCCAGCAGCTTGGAAGCGCGGGGGTTAGCAGATACGCAGTATTTT. As protein: CASSLEARGLADTQYF.

This clonotype came up a few times. One end of the junction is discordant with germline, which a read error may explain. The V gene is TRBV20-1, the J gene TRBJ2-3; TRBD2 aligns across 9 bases. There are 15 residues in the CDR3. The germline V gene has CDR1 DFQATT and CDR2 SNEGSKA (reference sequence). The chain's CDR3 is CSAPNPAGGEDKQYF. CDR3 in DNA: TGCAGTGCTCCCAACCCTGCGGGGGGGGAAGATAAGCAGTATTTT.

This clonotype has only a few counts. The CDR3 nucleotides read TGCGCCAGCAGCCAAGTTGGGAATAGCAATCAGCCCCAGCATTTT. Protein: CASSQVGNSNQPQHF. The chain uses TRBV4-1 and TRBJ1-5; D unclear. Germline V CDR1 and CDR2: MGHRA, YSYEKL. The ends were cut back, 1 base at V and 0 bases at J, with 7 bases in the middle. CDR3 size: 15 residues.

V usage is TRBV12-3 or TRBV12-4 and J usage is TRBJ2-1; TRBD1 matches at 8 bases. V lost 3 bases to trimming and J lost 8 bases; unmatched junction nucleotides: 9. The CDR3 totals 15 residues. CDR3 in amino acids: CASSFKDRAPYEQFF. The CDR3, as DNA: TGTGCCAGCAGTTTTAAGGACAGGGCCCCTTATGAGCAGTTCTTC.

This sequence joins TRBV29-1 and TRBJ2-1; 7 positions match TRBD2. This CDR3 has 14 residues. CDR1 SQVTM and CDR2 ANQGSEA come from the germline V gene. Unmatched junction bases numbered 9, after V lost 4 bases and J lost 6 bases. Written as DNA, the CDR3 is TGCAGCGTTGTTGGGGGGGTAGGGCTCAATGAGCAGTTCTTC. It yields the protein CSVVGGVGLNEQFF.

This clonotype appeared a few times. This sequence joins TRBV2 and TRBJ2-1, with D perhaps TRBD1 or TRBD2 (5 bases each). This CDR3 region has 14 residues. The germline V and J ends were trimmed by 3 bases and 6 bases, with 12 bases remaining between them. The germline gives CDR1 SNHLY, CDR2 FYNNEI. Here the CDR3 reads CASSDGAGGNEQFF. CDR3 sequence (DNA): TGTGCCAGCAGTGATGGGGCTGGGGGCAATGAGCAGTTCTTC.

This chain links TRBV3-1 with TRBJ1-1, with 10 bases identical to TRBD1. This CDR3 has 14 residues. V lost 3 bases and J lost 11; bases outside the gene matches: 9. Per the germline V gene, CDR1 is LGHDT and CDR2 is YNNKEL (reference sequence). CDR3: CASSQGQGRSKAFF. CDR3 DNA: TGTGCCAGCAGCCAGGGACAGGGGAGGTCAAAGGCTTTCTTT.

The gene calls are TRBV5-4 and TRBJ2-1; the match to TRBD2 covers 10 bases. The CDR3 is made up of 15 amino acids. Germline V gene data show CDR1 as SGHNT and CDR2 as YYREEE (reference sequence). V dropped 0 bases and J dropped 7; count of bases not matched to a gene: 4. CDR3 in DNA: TGTGCCAGCAGCTTGGCACTAGCGGGACATAATGAGCAGTTCTTC. This gives the protein CASSLALAGHNEQFF. Full variable domain (rest looked up from reference TRBV5-4 and TRBJ2-1): ETGVTQSPTHLIKTRGQQVTLRCSSQSGHNTVSWYQQALGQGPQFIFQYYREEENGRGNFPPRFSGLQFPNYSSELNVNALELDDSALYLCASSLALAGHNEQFFGPGTRLTVL.

This clonotype came up a few times. The V gene is TRBV6-2 or TRBV6-3, the J gene TRBJ2-1, with 9 bases aligning to TRBD1. J lost 4 bases, V lost 7 bases, and 8 bases had no gene match. The CDR3 is 15 residues long. Looked up from germline, CDR1 is MNHEY and CDR2 is SVGEGT. CDR3: CASTGRDRVYNEQFF. Here the CDR3 DNA reads TGTGCCAGCACAGGCCGGGACAGGGTGTACAATGAGCAGTTCTTC.

V gene TRBV6-2 or TRBV6-3 combines with J gene TRBJ2-7, with TRBD1 identical over 10 bases. In germline, CDR1 is MNHEY, CDR2 SVGEGT. The V gene end was trimmed by 5 bases and the J gene end by 3 bases; junction bases not matched to a gene: 1. This CDR3 has 13 amino acids. The CDR3 reads CASSDRGLYEQYF. The CDR3 DNA follows: TGTGCCAGCAGTGACAGGGGGCTCTACGAGCAGTACTTC.

The V gene is TRBV18, the J gene TRBJ1-1; 9 bases agree with TRBD1. Looked up from germline, CDR1 is KGHSH and CDR2 is LQKENI. V was pared by 4 bases and J by 3 bases, with 3 bases of the junction left unmatched. CDR3 size: 14 residues. The CDR3: CASSRDREDTEAFF. CDR3 in DNA: TGTGCCAGCTCACGGGACAGGGAGGACACTGAAGCTTTCTTT.

The table lists this clonotype with a few counts. The chain carries TRBV7-8 and TRBJ2-3; 14 bases are shared with TRBD2. The germline CDR1 and CDR2 sequences are SGHVS and FQNEAQ. The CDR3 length is 19 residues. V dropped 1 base and J dropped 3; count of bases not matched to a gene: 9. Here the CDR3 reads CASSLVGLAGAGGTDTQYF. DNA of the CDR3: TGTGCCAGCAGCTTAGTGGGACTAGCGGGAGCTGGCGGAACAGATACGCAGTATTTT.